This entry lists 16 T cell receptor beta chains sequenced from one sample in a study of T cells in Graves' hyperthyroidism and ophthalmopathy. RNA transcripts provided the source from which TCR beta CDR3 regions were amplified. First-round RT-PCR of the TCR CDR3 relied on the HTBI primer set. In TCRdb, the multiplex PCR reads were re-called with MiXCR into one record per CDR3 protein. The top ten hold about a third of the sample, which has 700,000 to 950,000 distinct CDR3 sequences, about 35% seen once. The source material was blood. The receptors were gathered from a woman between 40 and 55 years old with Graves' hyperthyroidism.

This clonotype was found many times. V is TRBV4-3 and J is TRBJ1-5, with TRBD1 as a possible D gene (5 bases). CDR1 and CDR2 (germline): LGHNA, YSLEER. This CDR3 comprises 15 residues. The V end lost 1 base, the J end lost 1 base, and 8 bases lay between the germline ends. The CDR3 sequence is CASSQGGGSNQPQHF. CDR3 nucleotide sequence: TGCGCCAGCAGCCAAGGTGGGGGGAGCAATCAGCCCCAGCATTTT.

Many counts were recorded for this clonotype. The chain combines TRBV10-3 with TRBJ2-7; perhaps D is TRBD1 or TRBD2 (6 bases each). Trimming cost V 11 bases and J 0 bases, with 14 bases left between them. CDR3 length: 13 amino acids. The germline V gene has CDR1 ENHRY and CDR2 SYGVKD. DNA of the CDR3: TGTGCCTTTAGGGGGGCGACCTCCTACGAGCAGTACTTC. This codes for CAFRGATSYEQYF.

This chain uses TRBV2 with TRBJ1-6; 10 bases are shared with TRBD1. CDR3 length: 15 amino acids. CDR1 SNHLY and CDR2 FYNNEI come from the germline V gene. The junction had 7 bases not matched to a gene; V was cut back by 6 bases and J by 8 bases. CDR3 sequence: CASSLSGTGDSPLHF. Here the CDR3 DNA reads TGTGCCAGCAGCCTATCCGGGACAGGGGATTCACCCCTCCACTTT. Complete variable domain (other parts from reference TRBV2 and TRBJ1-6): EPEVTQTPSHQVTQMGQEVILRCVPISNHLYFYWYRQILGQKVEFLVSFYNNEISEKSEIFDDQFSVERPDGSNFTLKIRSTKLEDSAMYFCASSLSGTGDSPLHFGNGTRLTVT.

This clonotype occurred many times. V is TRBV20-1 and J is TRBJ1-1; D perhaps matches TRBD1 (5 bases). The CDR3 is 14 residues long. V was clipped by 3 bases and J by 3 bases, with 14 bases between them. Germline V gene data show CDR1 as DFQATT and CDR2 as SNEGSKA (reference sequence). CDR3 residues: CSARAGGWDTEAFF. The DNA of the CDR3 is TGCAGTGCTAGGGCCGGGGGGTGGGACACTGAAGCTTTCTTT.

This clonotype has ten or more counts. CDR3 in DNA: TGTGCCAGCAGCTTGGGGGACGTTGGAGAGACCCAGTACTTC. Residues: CASSLGDVGETQYF. The rearrangement links TRBV7-2 to TRBJ2-5; D could derive from TRBD1 or TRBD2 (5 bases each). The V and J ends lost 3 bases and 4 bases respectively, with 12 bases between them. This CDR3 is built from 14 residues. Per germline, CDR1 SGHTA and CDR2 FQGNSA.

The chain combines TRBV29-1 with TRBJ2-7; 12 bases match TRBD2. Germline V gene lookup returns CDR1 SQVTM and CDR2 ANQGSEA. The junction had 9 bases not matched to a gene; V was cut back by 0 bases and J by 3 bases. The CDR3 runs to 17 residues. The CDR3 region has the DNA TGCAGCGTTGAAGAGCCCCTGCTAGCGGGGGGGCTCTACGAGCAGTACTTC. This sequence encodes CSVEEPLLAGGLYEQYF.

V usage is TRBV11-3 and J usage is TRBJ1-1, with 9 bases fitting TRBD1. V gave up 5 bases and J gave up 3 bases; unmatched junction bases: 4. CDR1 is SGHNT and CDR2 is YENEEA in the germline V gene. The CDR3 has 14 amino acids. The CDR3 coding sequence is TGTGCCAGCAGCCCACAGGGGGCTGACACTGAAGCTTTCTTT. This gives the protein CASSPQGADTEAFF.

In this sample, this clonotype turned up many times. The chain links TRBV5-8 to TRBJ1-6, with D maybe TRBD1 (5 bases). Germline assignment: CDR1 SGHTS and CDR2 YDEGEE. Trimming pared 0 bases from V and 9 bases from J, leaving 16 bases between. The CDR3 spans 16 residues. CDR3 nucleotides: TGTGCCAGCAGCTTGGCCAGGGACGCCAGCGCTTCACCCCTCCACTTT. It yields the protein CASSLARDASASPLHF.

The gene calls are TRBV29-1 and TRBJ1-2, with D possibly TRBD1 on 5 matching bases. CDR3 length: 15 amino acids. V shed 3 bases and J shed 4 bases, with 18 bases lying between them. The V gene's germline CDR1 is SQVTM and CDR2 ANQGSEA. The CDR3 bases are TGCAGCGTTGACCAGGGAGGATCGGAAGTCTATGGCTACACCTTC. Its translation is CSVDQGGSEVYGYTF.

CDR3 DNA: TGTGCCAGCAGTTCTTTCTCTCCGGACAGGGGAGGGACCGGGGAGCTGTTTTTT. It yields the protein CASSSFSPDRGGTGELFF. The gene calls are TRBV2 and TRBJ2-2; 9 bases map to TRBD1. Trimming took 5 bases from V and 5 from J; bases not matched to a gene: 15. The CDR3 runs to 18 residues. Per germline, CDR1 SNHLY and CDR2 FYNNEI.

On this clonotype: Because the CDR3 is missing its conserved closing phenylalanine or tryptophan, this is likely a read error. The limits of the CDR3 on the DNA are not certain, so only TCRdb's listed CDR3 is given. This chain joins TRBV7-6 and TRBJ2-5; the table's D gene call, TRBD1, was not cross checked with the DNA. Germline loops: CDR1 SGHVS, CDR2 FNYEAQ. The CDR3 contains 13 residues when both ends are counted. CDR3 region: CASSLEATGAHNT.

Points on this clonotype: Its ends do not fully match the called genes, so a read error is possible. The V gene is TRBV5-1, the J gene TRBJ1-1; no definite D call. CDR3 length: 14 residues. Germline lookup yields CDR1 SGHRS and CDR2 YFSETQ. Here the CDR3 DNA reads TGTGCCAGCAGCTTTGGATTGCCTTACACTGAAGCTTTCTTT. It yields the protein CASSFGLPYTEAFF.

This clonotype was detected many times. The chain is built from TRBV24-1 and TRBJ1-2; D uncertain. V was clipped by 2 bases and J by 6 bases, with 15 bases between them. The germline CDR1 and CDR2 sequences are KGHDR and SFDVKD. CDR3 length: 15 residues. CDR3: CATSDSNNRLNGYTF. The CDR3 coding sequence is TGTGCCACCAGTGATTCCAATAATCGGTTGAATGGCTACACCTTC.

Comments on this clonotype: One end of the junction does not line up with germline, which may come from a read error. V is TRBV12-3 or TRBV12-4 and J is TRBJ2-7; D call uncertain. This CDR3 comprises 11 residues. CDR3 in DNA: TGTGCCAGCAGTTACTCGACAAGTTATTTCTTC. It is translated as CASSYSTSYFF.

This clonotype was recorded many times. The rearrangement joins TRBV2 to TRBJ1-2, with a possible D match to TRBD1 (6 bases). The CDR3 runs to 13 residues. V gave up 7 bases and J gave up 8 bases, with 17 bases separating them. The germline V gene encodes CDR1 SNHLY and CDR2 FYNNEI. The CDR3 sequence: CASTYRTADGYTF. CDR3 sequence (DNA): TGTGCCAGCACCTACCGGACAGCCGACGGCTACACCTTC.

This clonotype came up many times. V usage is TRBV9 and J usage is TRBJ1-1; possible D gene TRBD1, 6 bases. CDR3 length equals 15 residues. Germline V gene sequence: CDR1 SGDLS, CDR2 YYNGEE. V lost 3 bases and J 1 base, leaving 13 bases between the germline ends. The CDR3 bases are TGTGCCAGCAGCGGACACTTAGGGGGGAACACTGAAGCTTTCTTT. This encodes CASSGHLGGNTEAFF.